This TCR beta chain comes out of a study of T cell changes during pregnancy in multiple sclerosis. Clones were read by immunoSEQ multiplex PCR, and TCRdb kept only the in-frame ones, dropping some. The sample has about 92,000 clones, 92% seen once. This CDR3 contains 15 residues. Germline V gene data show CDR1 as MNHEY and CDR2 as SVGAGI. The ends lost 6 bases at V and 6 bases at J; junction bases unmatched: 10. The sequenced sample was peripheral blood, obtained in the first trimester of pregnancy. This chain joins TRBV6-5 and TRBJ1-1; TRBD1 agrees at 10 bases. The TCR comes from a female donor with multiple sclerosis, enrolled in a pregnancy study. The CDR3 nucleotides are TGTGCCAGCAGCCGATGGACAGGGGGATTAGCTGAAGCTTTCTTT. Residues: CASSRWTGGLAEAFF.